The 17 T cell receptor beta chains below come from one sample, sequenced in a study of blood T cell repertoires in COVID-19. Sequencing used immunoSEQ multiplex PCR; TCRdb keeps in-frame clones, though not all of them. The table records 90,000 or so clones, around 86% of them present only once. Input material: peripheral blood. Every receptor here comes from a human donor in a cohort sampled during active COVID-19.

The chain uses TRBV6-4 and TRBJ2-3; no reliable D call. The germline gives CDR1 MRHNA, CDR2 SNTAGT. The CDR3 length is 14 residues. Between the trimmed V and J ends, which lost 3 bases and 2 bases, there was a span of 9 bases. The CDR3 nucleotides are TGTGCCAGCAGTGAACACCCCTCCACAGATACGCAGTATTTT. It is translated as CASSEHPSTDTQYF.

V usage is TRBV4-1 and J usage is TRBJ1-5; the D gene is possibly TRBD1 (5 bases). V lost 6 bases, J lost 0 bases, and 9 bases lay in between. The CDR3 runs 14 residues. CDR1 and CDR2 from the germline V gene are MGHRA and YSYEKL. The CDR3 region has the DNA TGCGCCAGCAGAGCCCAGGGTAGCAATCAGCCCCAGCATTTT. It translates to CASRAQGSNQPQHF.

This chain connects TRBV3-1 (or the pseudogene TRBV3-2) to TRBJ2-7, with 10 nucleotides matching TRBD2. With V trimmed by 0 bases and J by 4 bases, 12 bases remained unmatched. This CDR3 has 18 residues. Germline CDR1 and CDR2: LGHDT and YNNKEL (reference sequence). CDR3 sequence: CASSQEGRSSGRGYEQYF. CDR3 nucleotides: TGTGCCAGCAGCCAAGAGGGAAGGTCTAGCGGGAGAGGGTACGAGCAGTACTTC.

This clone was observed once. The chain carries TRBV7-2 and TRBJ1-3; D unclear. This CDR3 has 16 amino acids. The V and J ends lost 2 bases and 0 bases respectively, with 11 bases between them. CDR1 SGHTA and CDR2 FQGNSA come from the germline V gene. CDR3 DNA: TGTGCCAGCAGCTTATCGCCCGGAGGCTCTGGAAACACCATATATTTT. Translating gives CASSLSPGGSGNTIYF.

The chain has TRBV6-2 or TRBV6-3 and TRBJ2-1; D is perhaps TRBD2 (6 bases). CDR3 length: 14 residues. The V gene's germline CDR1 is MNHEY and CDR2 SVGEGT. Trimming pared 5 bases from V and 8 bases from J, leaving 16 bases between. DNA of the CDR3: TGTGCCAGCAGTGACCGGGCGGGGTTCGATGAGCAGTTCTTC. Its translation is CASSDRAGFDEQFF.

The chain is built from TRBV5-1 and TRBJ1-2, with TRBD1 as a possible D gene (6 bases). CDR1 and CDR2 from the germline V gene are SGHRS and YFSETQ. The CDR3 totals 14 residues. V lost 3 bases, J lost 6 bases, and 15 bases lay in between. This chain's CDR3 is CASSSADGGDGYTF. DNA for the CDR3: TGCGCCAGCAGCTCCGCCGATGGGGGCGATGGCTACACCTTC. The entire variable domain, with the rest obtained from reference TRBV5-1 and TRBJ1-2, is as follows: KAGVTQTPRYLIKTRGQQVTLSCSPISGHRSVSWYQQTPGQGLQFLFEYFSETQRNKGNFPGRFSGRQFSNSRSEMNVSTLELGDSALYLCASSSADGGDGYTFGSGTRLTVV.

This chain joins TRBV27 and TRBJ1-2; D perhaps matches TRBD1 (6 bases). CDR1 MNHEY and CDR2 SMNVEV come from the germline V gene (reference sequence). The CDR3 has 16 amino acids. Trimming took off 5 bases at V and 2 bases at J, with 18 bases between the two ends. The CDR3 region has the DNA TGTGCCAGCAGTATCTGGTCGGGGGGGCGGAACTATGGCTACACCTTC. Translating gives CASSIWSGGRNYGYTF.

The V and J genes are TRBV15 and TRBJ1-1, with TRBD1 matching 7 bases. The junction had 6 bases not matched to a gene; V was cut back by 0 bases and J by 5 bases. The CDR3 covers 15 residues. Germline lookup yields CDR1 LNHNV and CDR2 YYDKDF (reference sequence). The CDR3 DNA is TGTGCCACCAGCAGAGATCGACAGGGCGGGACTGAAGCTTTCTTT. Its translation is CATSRDRQGGTEAFF.

The gene calls are TRBV28 and TRBJ2-6; D is perhaps TRBD2 (7 bases). CDR1 and CDR2 from the germline V gene are MDHEN and SYDVKM. The V and J ends lost 9 bases and 2 bases respectively, with 23 bases between them. This CDR3 comprises 18 residues. The CDR3 DNA follows: TGTGCCAGTCTGGGGGCTAGCGGTTCCGATACTGGGGCCAACGTCCTGACTTTC. Amino acid sequence: CASLGASGSDTGANVLTF.

This clone appeared a single time. The chain has TRBV7-3 and TRBJ2-3, with TRBD2 matching 9 bases. Germline V gene sequence: CDR1 SGHTA, CDR2 FQGTGA. This CDR3 comprises 16 residues. The V segment lost 0 bases and the J segment 7 bases; nucleotides outside the gene matches: 8. This chain's CDR3 is CASSLTISGRGNTQYF. Here the CDR3 DNA reads TGTGCCAGCAGCTTAACGATTAGCGGGAGAGGAAATACGCAGTATTTT.

This chain links TRBV5-1 with TRBJ1-6; 7 positions match TRBD1. The CDR3 has 15 residues. V was pared by 2 bases and J by 7 bases, with 6 bases of the junction left unmatched. Germline CDR1 and CDR2: SGHRS and YFSETQ. This chain's CDR3 is CASSFLGDRNSPLHF. As DNA, the CDR3 is TGCGCCAGCAGCTTTTTGGGGGACAGAAATTCACCCCTCCACTTT.

The CDR3 is CAWSLTGGNNSPLHF. The CDR3 DNA follows: TGTGCCTGGAGTTTGACAGGTGGAAATAATTCACCCCTCCACTTT. The chain employs TRBV30 and TRBJ1-6; D might be TRBD1 (6 bases). This CDR3 region has 15 residues. Germline V gene lookup returns CDR1 GTSNPN and CDR2 SVGIG (reference sequence). V was pared by 2 bases and J by 5 bases, with 13 bases between.

This chain links TRBV4-3 with TRBJ2-7; D perhaps matches TRBD1 (6 bases). Trimming pared 0 bases from V and 2 bases from J, leaving 17 bases between. The germline V gene has CDR1 LGHNA and CDR2 YSLEER. The CDR3 length is 17 residues. For the CDR3, the DNA is TGCGCCAGCAGCCAAGATAGGCAGTTACAGGGAACCTACGAGCAGTACTTC. Encoded protein: CASSQDRQLQGTYEQYF.

This chain links TRBV4-3 with TRBJ1-2; 9 bases are shared with TRBD1. CDR1 is LGHNA and CDR2 is YSLEER in the germline V gene. The CDR3 runs 15 residues. Germline trimming cut 4 bases from V and 4 bases from J; bases unmatched to any gene: 7. CDR3 residues: CASSLDRGDLYGYTF. The CDR3 DNA follows: TGCGCCAGCAGCCTAGACAGGGGGGACCTCTATGGCTACACCTTC.

The chain combines TRBV11-2 with TRBJ2-3; D is unclear. Germline CDR1 is SGHAT and CDR2 is FQNNGV. The germline V and J ends were trimmed by 5 bases and 6 bases, with 12 bases remaining between them. The CDR3 is made up of 13 amino acids. As DNA, the CDR3 is TGTGCCAGCAGCCTCCTGAGGCTGGATACGCAGTATTTT. It yields the protein CASSLLRLDTQYF.

V usage is TRBV11-2 and J usage is TRBJ1-1, with 7 bases matching TRBD1. The CDR3 consists of 16 residues. CDR1 and CDR2 (germline): SGHAT, FQNNGV. After removal of 3 bases from V and 1 base from J, the junction contained 8 bases not matched to a gene. The CDR3 here is CASSFPRGRANTEAFF. In nucleotides, the CDR3 is TGTGCCAGCAGCTTTCCGAGGGGGCGGGCGAACACTGAAGCTTTCTTT. The full variable domain, completed using reference TRBV11-2 and TRBJ1-1, is EAGVAQSPRYKIIEKRQSVAFWCNPISGHATLYWYQQILGQGPKLLIQFQNNGVVDDSQLPKDRFSAERLKGVDSTLKIQPAKLEDSAVYLCASSFPRGRANTEAFFGQGTRLTVV.

The chain links TRBV19 to TRBJ2-3; D might be TRBD2 (6 bases). The length of the CDR3 is 16 residues. Germline assignment: CDR1 LNHDA and CDR2 SQIVND (reference sequence). V was clipped by 0 bases and J by 1 base, with 11 bases between them. The CDR3 nucleotides are TGTGCCAGTAGTATAGATCGCGGCGGGGGCACAGATACGCAGTATTTT. Its translation is CASSIDRGGGTDTQYF.